These 27 T cell receptor beta chains were sequenced from one sample in a study of cytomegalovirus exposure and HLA in healthy donors. Generated by immunoSEQ multiplex PCR, the TCRdb table keeps only in-frame clones and is missing some. Of about 64,000 clones in the sample, 90% to 95% are singletons; the top ten hold 5.8%. Sequencing input: PBMCs. The origin of the receptors is a woman aged 18-29 years in good health and CMV-seropositive.

The chain joins TRBV5-1 to TRBJ1-4, with 10 bases aligning to TRBD1. The CDR3 covers 18 residues. Germline CDR1 reads SGHRS; CDR2 reads YFSETQ. Germline trimming cut 4 bases from V and 7 bases from J; bases unmatched to any gene: 16. The CDR3 protein is CASSPPGQGTSRIEKLFF. In nucleotides, the CDR3 is TGCGCCAGCAGCCCACCGGGACAGGGGACCTCTAGGATTGAAAAACTGTTTTTT. The variable domain in full, with the rest retrieved from reference TRBV5-1 and TRBJ1-4, is KAGVTQTPRYLIKTRGQQVTLSCSPISGHRSVSWYQQTPGQGLQFLFEYFSETQRNKGNFPGRFSGRQFSNSRSEMNVSTLELGDSALYLCASSPPGQGTSRIEKLFFGSGTQLSVL.

The chain combines TRBV4-1 with TRBJ1-5; D perhaps matches TRBD1 (5 bases). Germline V CDR1 and CDR2: MGHRA, YSYEKL. V was shortened by 0 bases and J by 6 bases, with 9 bases between the two germline ends. This CDR3 has 14 residues. CDR3 in DNA: TGCGCCAGCAGCCAAGATACGGGGGGTCAGCCCCAGCATTTT. Translation gives CASSQDTGGQPQHF.

The rearrangement uses TRBV2 and TRBJ2-7; 9 bases match TRBD1. J was trimmed by 4 bases and V by 8 bases; bases with no gene match: 9. CDR1 and CDR2 from the germline V gene are SNHLY and FYNNEI. The CDR3 totals 14 residues. The CDR3 here is CASHPDRGTYEQYF. The DNA of the CDR3 is TGTGCCAGCCACCCTGACAGGGGGACATACGAGCAGTACTTC.

The rearrangement joins TRBV4-1 to TRBJ2-2; TRBD2 aligns across 7 bases. This CDR3 spans 15 amino acids. CDR1 and CDR2 (germline): MGHRA, YSYEKL. Unmatched junction bases numbered 8, after V lost 2 bases and J lost 8 bases. Here the CDR3 DNA reads TGCGCCAGCAGCCAACCTCAACTAGCGTCTGGGGAGCTGTTTTTT. Its protein product is CASSQPQLASGELFF.

The gene calls are TRBV18 and TRBJ2-7; the match to TRBD1 covers 7 bases. J lost 3 bases, V lost 0 bases, and 17 bases had no gene match. This CDR3 spans 19 amino acids. The germline V gene has CDR1 KGHSH and CDR2 LQKENI. Here the CDR3 DNA reads TGTGCCAGCTCACCACCGTCGTTGGGTGGGACAGCGACAAACTACGAGCAGTACTTC. Its translation: CASSPPSLGGTATNYEQYF. The whole variable domain, filled in from reference TRBV18 and TRBJ2-7, reads NAGVMQNPRHLVRRRGQEARLRCSPMKGHSHVYWYRQLPEEGLKFMVYLQKENIIDESGMPKERFSAEFPKEGPSILRIQQVVRGDSAAYFCASSPPSLGGTATNYEQYFGPGTRLTVT.

This clone was counted only a few times. The chain links TRBV10-3 to TRBJ2-3; 10 bases are shared with TRBD1. Germline V gene data show CDR1 as ENHRY and CDR2 as SYGVKD. V lost 5 bases to trimming and J lost 3 bases; unmatched junction nucleotides: 8. This CDR3 comprises 16 residues. DNA of the CDR3: TGTGCCATCAGTTCAGAACCGGGACAGGGGACAGATACGCAGTATTTT. Its protein product is CAISSEPGQGTDTQYF.

This CDR3 is CASSIEQANTGELFF. In DNA form, the CDR3 reads TGCGCCAGCAGTATTGAGCAGGCGAACACCGGGGAGCTGTTTTTT. This chain links TRBV5-1 with TRBJ2-2; no clear D gene. The ends were cut back, 5 bases at V and 0 bases at J, with 11 bases in the middle. This CDR3 has 15 amino acids. Germline assignment: CDR1 SGHRS and CDR2 YFSETQ.

Only one count was recorded for this clone. The rearrangement links TRBV2 to TRBJ2-1; 8 bases are shared with TRBD2. The length of the CDR3 is 15 residues. With 1 base clipped from V and 8 bases from J, the junction kept 7 bases outside the gene matches. Germline V gene data show CDR1 as SNHLY and CDR2 as FYNNEI. The CDR3 protein is CASSEGTSRFYEQFF. CDR3 DNA: TGTGCCAGCAGTGAAGGGACTAGCAGGTTCTATGAGCAGTTCTTC. The full variable domain, rest sourced from reference TRBV2 and TRBJ2-1, is EPEVTQTPSHQVTQMGQEVILRCVPISNHLYFYWYRQILGQKVEFLVSFYNNEISEKSEIFDDQFSVERPDGSNFTLKIRSTKLEDSAMYFCASSEGTSRFYEQFFGPGTRLTVL.

The chain combines TRBV7-9 with TRBJ2-5; perhaps TRBD1 as D (7 bases). Germline values: CDR1 SEHNR, CDR2 FQNEAQ (reference sequence). Trimming left V 5 bases short and J 2 bases short, with 15 bases between. The CDR3 length is 15 residues. CDR3 in amino acids: CASSQIQGGQETQYF. CDR3 DNA sequence: TGTGCCAGCAGCCAGATCCAGGGGGGACAAGAGACCCAGTACTTC.

The table lists this clone with a few counts. The chain couples TRBV5-4 to TRBJ2-3; 7 bases are a match to TRBD2. Losses at the gene ends were 0 bases for V and 1 base for J; bases not matched to a gene: 14. CDR1 is SGHNT, CDR2 YYREEE, per germline (reference sequence). This CDR3 is 19 amino acids long. The CDR3 reads CASSLDRWGRAEGTDTQYF. Here the CDR3 DNA reads TGTGCCAGCAGCTTGGATCGTTGGGGGAGGGCCGAGGGCACAGATACGCAGTATTTT.

This chain connects TRBV6-5 to TRBJ1-1, with D maybe TRBD1 (6 bases). The CDR3 totals 13 residues. Germline CDR1 and CDR2: MNHEY and SVGAGI. With 5 bases removed from V and 2 bases from J, the gap between germline ends came to 9 bases. The CDR3 nucleotides read TGTGCCAGCAGTCGGACAGCTAACACTGAAGCTTTCTTT. Protein product: CASSRTANTEAFF.

This chain links TRBV30 with TRBJ2-7, with D possibly matching TRBD2 (5 bases). CDR1 GTSNPN and CDR2 SVGIG come from the germline V gene (reference sequence). The CDR3 runs to 17 residues. Trimming left V 0 bases short and J 1 base short, with 19 bases between. As DNA, the CDR3 is TGTGCCTGGAGTGTACGTCCCCCGGCGGGCCGGTCCTACGAGCAGTACTTC. Its protein is CAWSVRPPAGRSYEQYF.

The chain recombines TRBV21-1 with TRBJ1-1; whether TRBD1, the table's D call, matches the DNA was not checked. TRBV21-1 corresponds to a pseudogene. The CDR3 sequence is 15 residues long. CDR3 in amino acids: CASSKGTRMNTEAFF. CDR3 bases: TGTGCCAGCAGCAAAGGGACACGGATGAACACTGAAGCTTTCTTT.

The chain uses TRBV7-9 and TRBJ1-3; D gene unclear. The V end was cut by 4 bases, the J end by 1 base, with 20 bases between. There are 18 residues in the CDR3. CDR1 and CDR2 from the germline V gene are SEHNR and FQNEAQ (reference sequence). The CDR3 here is CASSSRGASFLSGNTIYF. The CDR3 DNA is TGTGCCAGCAGCTCACGCGGAGCTTCTTTTTTATCTGGAAACACCATATATTTT.

CDR3 amino acids: CSVEALAGASQDTQYF. CDR3 DNA sequence: TGCAGCGTTGAAGCCCTAGCGGGGGCCTCCCAGGATACGCAGTATTTT. J is TRBJ2-3 and V is TRBV29-1; 10 nucleotides match TRBD2. J lost 6 bases, V lost 1 base, and 10 bases had no gene match. CDR1 is SQVTM and CDR2 is ANQGSEA in the germline V gene. This CDR3 has 16 amino acids.

V usage is TRBV6-6 and J usage is TRBJ2-3; possible D gene TRBD2, 5 bases. Trimming stripped 9 bases from V and 6 bases from J, with 7 bases between. The CDR3 covers 10 residues. Germline loops: CDR1 MNHNY, CDR2 SVGAGI (reference sequence). The CDR3 nucleotides are TGTGCCAGTTCGGGGGATACGCAGTATTTT. Amino acid sequence: CASSGDTQYF.

The chain has TRBV28 and TRBJ2-3; 11 bases are shared with TRBD2. Trimming took 5 bases from V and 4 from J; bases not matched to a gene: 8. Germline V gene lookup returns CDR1 MDHEN and CDR2 SYDVKM. This CDR3 comprises 16 residues. The CDR3: CASSLGTSGGADTQYF. In DNA, the CDR3 is TGTGCCAGCAGTCTAGGGACTAGCGGTGGGGCAGATACGCAGTATTTT. Together with reference TRBV28 and TRBJ2-3, the CDR3 gives the full variable domain: DVKVTQSSRYLVKRTGEKVFLECVQDMDHENMFWYRQDPGLGLRLIYFSYDVKMKEKGDIPEGYSVSREKKERFSLILESASTNQTSMYLCASSLGTSGGADTQYFGPGTRLTVL.

This chain connects TRBV28 to TRBJ2-7; D unresolved. Looked up from germline, CDR1 is MDHEN and CDR2 is SYDVKM. This CDR3 is built from 12 residues. V was cut by 4 bases and J by 2 bases, with 6 bases left in between. CDR3 amino acids: CASSSVTYEQYF. CDR3 DNA sequence: TGTGCCAGCAGTTCGGTAACCTACGAGCAGTACTTC.

This clone was counted a single time. CDR3 bases: TGTGCCAGCAGTCAGGGCAGGCCTTTAGGTACGCAGTATTTT. It yields the protein CASSQGRPLGTQYF. The rearrangement uses TRBV27 and TRBJ2-3; D perhaps matches TRBD1 (5 bases). This CDR3 is 14 amino acids long. V was shortened by 5 bases and J by 8 bases, with 17 bases between the two germline ends. Germline lookup yields CDR1 MNHEY and CDR2 SMNVEV (reference sequence).

The rearrangement joins TRBV6-1 to TRBJ2-7, with TRBD2 matching over 12 bases. The CDR3 has 13 residues. CDR1 and CDR2 from the germline V gene are MNHNS and SASEGT. J lost 6 bases, V lost 6 bases, and 3 bases had no gene match. The DNA of the CDR3 is TGTGCCAGCAGCCGACTAGCGGGGGCCGAGCAGTACTTC. Its translation is CASSRLAGAEQYF.

J is TRBJ1-1 and V is TRBV7-2; perhaps TRBD1 as D (6 bases). Per germline, CDR1 SGHTA and CDR2 FQGNSA. The CDR3 totals 14 residues. Deletions cut 4 bases from V and 0 bases from J, with 9 bases between. CDR3 in DNA: TGTGCCAGCAGCTCAGGGGCTTTGAACACTGAAGCTTTCTTT. Translation gives CASSSGALNTEAFF.

The chain joins TRBV25-1 to TRBJ1-4, with 8 nucleotides matching TRBD1. The CDR3 sequence is 14 residues long. J was trimmed by 8 bases and V by 3 bases; bases with no gene match: 5. Germline CDR1 reads MGHDK; CDR2 reads SYGVNS. CDR3 nucleotide sequence: TGTGCCAGCAGTGACCGGGACAGGCCGGAAAAACTGTTTTTT. Protein: CASSDRDRPEKLFF. The variable domain in full, completed from reference TRBV25-1 and TRBJ1-4, reads EADIYQTPRYLVIGTGKKITLECSQTMGHDKMYWYQQDPGMELHLIHYSYGVNSTEKGDLSSESTVSRIRTEHFPLTLESARPSHTSQYLCASSDRDRPEKLFFGSGTQLSVL.

CDR3 loop: CASSRTSGAYNEQFF. Written as DNA, the CDR3 is TGTGCCAGCAGCCGAACTAGCGGAGCTTACAATGAGCAGTTCTTC. The chain employs TRBV27 and TRBJ2-1; 8 nucleotides align to TRBD2. The J segment lost 4 bases and the V segment lost 6 bases, leaving 8 bases of the junction unmatched. Germline V CDR1 and CDR2: MNHEY, SMNVEV (reference sequence). The CDR3 covers 15 residues.

The rearrangement uses TRBV5-1 and TRBJ2-3, with 8 positions matching TRBD2. The CDR3 has 16 amino acids. Trimming took 2 bases from V and 1 from J; bases not matched to a gene: 6. CDR1 is SGHRS, CDR2 YFSETQ, per germline. CDR3 residues: CASSFGQAGGTDTQYF. DNA for the CDR3: TGCGCCAGCAGCTTCGGACAAGCGGGGGGCACAGATACGCAGTATTTT.

The chain couples TRBV28 to TRBJ2-2; D uncertain. V lost 3 bases and J lost 0, with 8 bases in between. CDR1 and CDR2 from the germline V gene are MDHEN and SYDVKM. This CDR3 contains 15 residues. CDR3 bases: TGTGCCAGCAGTTTTATCGACACGAACACCGGGGAGCTGTTTTTT. Its protein product is CASSFIDTNTGELFF.

The genes are TRBV6-1 and TRBJ1-1; D possibly corresponds to TRBD1 (6 bases). The CDR3 extends over 14 amino acids. Germline CDR1 MNHNS, CDR2 SASEGT. Deletions cut 5 bases from V and 0 bases from J, with 10 bases between. The CDR3 sequence is CASSPGQLNTEAFF. The CDR3 region has the DNA TGTGCCAGCAGTCCCGGACAGCTGAACACTGAAGCTTTCTTT.

J is TRBJ2-7 and V is TRBV7-6; D gene uncertain. The CDR3 totals 11 residues. Germline V gene sequence: CDR1 SGHVS, CDR2 FNYEAQ. Trimming removed 5 bases from V and 3 bases from J, with 5 bases in between. The CDR3 loop is CASSPGYEQYF. The CDR3 DNA reads as TGTGCCAGCAGCCCAGGCTACGAGCAGTACTTC.